Below, 27 T cell receptor beta chains from the same sample are listed, as sequenced in a study of CD8 T cells in Susac syndrome. Random hexamers primed reverse transcription of about 0.5 to 1 ug RNA. Each CDR3 protein gets one entry after TCRdb re-called the immunoSEQ multiplex PCR reads with MiXCR. The sample has under 70,000 distinct CDR3 sequences, roughly 92% seen once; the top ten hold roughly 0.2%. Material for sequencing was CD8+ T cells from PBMCs. These receptors all stem from a human donor in good health.

This chain uses TRBV10-2 with TRBJ2-3; D is undetermined. The CDR3 consists of 12 residues. Germline CDR1 and CDR2: WSHSY and SAAADI. The V and J ends lost 4 bases and 4 bases respectively, with 6 bases between them. CDR3 coding DNA: TGCGCCAGCAGTGTCTCTCCAGATACGCAGTATTTT. This codes for CASSVSPDTQYF.

The chain uses TRBV6-5 and TRBJ1-4; D is undetermined. Deletions cut 5 bases from V and 0 bases from J, with 16 bases between. CDR1 is MNHEY, CDR2 SVGAGI, per germline. The CDR3 loop spans 17 amino acids. CDR3 sequence reads: CASSHWGLTSTNEKLFF. The CDR3 DNA is TGTGCCAGCAGTCACTGGGGTTTGACATCAACTAATGAAAAACTGTTTTTT.

The chain employs TRBV6-5 and TRBJ2-5, with D maybe TRBD1 (6 bases). The germline V gene has CDR1 MNHEY and CDR2 SVGAGI. This CDR3 spans 14 amino acids. Deletions cut 2 bases from V and 5 bases from J, with 12 bases between. This CDR3 reads CASSYGGSGETQYF. In nucleotides, the CDR3 is TGTGCCAGCAGTTACGGGGGCTCGGGGGAGACCCAGTACTTC.

The rearrangement uses TRBV25-1 and TRBJ2-1; TRBD2 might be the D (6 bases). From germline, CDR1 is MGHDK and CDR2 SYGVNS. CDR3 length: 14 amino acids. V was shortened by 7 bases and J by 6 bases, with 16 bases between the two germline ends. The DNA of the CDR3 is TGTGCCAGCACCCCGCGGGACGCGGGCAATGAGCAGTTCTTC. It encodes CASTPRDAGNEQFF. Supplemented by reference TRBV25-1 and TRBJ2-1, the full variable domain reads EADIYQTPRYLVIGTGKKITLECSQTMGHDKMYWYQQDPGMELHLIHYSYGVNSTEKGDLSSESTVSRIRTEHFPLTLESARPSHTSQYLCASTPRDAGNEQFFGPGTRLTVL.

V gene TRBV4-1 combines with J gene TRBJ2-7, with TRBD1 matching over 11 bases. The CDR3 runs to 18 residues. Germline CDR1 is MGHRA and CDR2 is YSYEKL. J lost 4 bases, V lost 2 bases, and 13 bases had no gene match. The chain's CDR3 is CASSQISLGQGASYEQYF. The CDR3 region has the DNA TGCGCCAGCAGCCAAATAAGTCTAGGACAGGGGGCTTCTTACGAGCAGTACTTC.

The chain links TRBV27 to TRBJ2-3; the D is unclear. CDR3 length: 15 residues. V was cut by 1 base and J by 0 bases, with 8 bases left in between. CDR1 and CDR2 (germline): MNHEY, SMNVEV (reference sequence). Here the CDR3 reads CASSLFPLSTDTQYF. The CDR3 DNA sequence: TGTGCCAGCAGTTTATTTCCGCTTAGCACAGATACGCAGTATTTT.

The J gene is TRBJ2-7, the V gene TRBV12-3 or TRBV12-4, with D hard to call. This CDR3 has 14 amino acids. The V end lost 3 bases, the J end lost 0 bases, and 9 bases lay between the germline ends. The CDR3 DNA sequence: TGTGCCAGCAGTTTCGGGCAGGACTCCTACGAGCAGTACTTC. Translated: CASSFGQDSYEQYF.

This chain connects TRBV28 to TRBJ2-7, with 7 bases matching TRBD2. The CDR3 is 15 residues long. Germline V gives CDR1 MDHEN, CDR2 SYDVKM. V lost 8 bases, J lost 2 bases, and 12 bases stayed unmatched. The DNA of the CDR3 is TGTGCCAGCGCCACCGGGACTAACGTAACCTACGAGCAGTACTTC. It translates to CASATGTNVTYEQYF.

V gene TRBV2 combines with J gene TRBJ1-6; D gene uncertain. The CDR3 contains 12 residues. Trimming stripped 1 base from V and 12 bases from J, with 7 bases between. In germline, CDR1 is SNHLY, CDR2 FYNNEI. Here the CDR3 DNA reads TGTGCCAGCAGTGAAGGAAGGGAACCCCTCCACTTT. Translated: CASSEGREPLHF.

The rearrangement joins TRBV15 to TRBJ2-1; no definite D call. V lost 6 bases and J 0 bases, leaving 9 bases between the germline ends. This CDR3 has 14 residues. Germline V gene lookup returns CDR1 LNHNV and CDR2 YYDKDF (reference sequence). The chain's CDR3 is CATSASRSYNEQFF. The CDR3 DNA follows: TGTGCCACCAGTGCATCCCGCTCCTACAATGAGCAGTTCTTC. The variable domain in full, with the rest retrieved from reference TRBV15 and TRBJ2-1, is DAMVIQNPRYQVTQFGKPVTLSCSQTLNHNVMYWYQQKSSQAPKLLFHYYDKDFNNEADTPDNFQSRRPNTSFCFLDIRSPGLGDTAMYLCATSASRSYNEQFFGPGTRLTVL.

The CDR3 protein is CSVDSTEAFF. The DNA of the CDR3 is TGCAGCGTTGATTCCACTGAAGCTTTCTTT. This rearrangement joins TRBV29-1 to TRBJ1-1, with D hard to call. CDR3 length: 10 residues. The germline CDR1 and CDR2 sequences are SQVTM and ANQGSEA. V lost 3 bases, J lost 4 bases, and 3 bases lay in between.

The chain couples TRBV19 to TRBJ1-6; D ambiguous. Trimming stripped 2 bases from V and 6 bases from J, with 5 bases between. CDR1 LNHDA and CDR2 SQIVND come from the germline V gene (reference sequence). This CDR3 is 13 amino acids long. The CDR3 region has the DNA TGTGCCAGTAGTATAAACCTTAATTCACCCCTCCACTTT. It specifies CASSINLNSPLHF.

The genes are TRBV9 and TRBJ1-5; D remains ambiguous. Germline V lookup: CDR1 SGDLS, CDR2 YYNGEE. V lost 0 bases to trimming and J lost 0 bases, with 7 bases between them. This CDR3 has 15 amino acids. The DNA of the CDR3 is TGTGCCAGCAGCGTAGGTTGGGATAGCAATCAGCCCCAGCATTTT. This sequence encodes CASSVGWDSNQPQHF.

V and J are TRBV19 and TRBJ1-4, with D hard to call. V was pared by 7 bases and J by 7 bases, with 16 bases between. Per germline, CDR1 LNHDA and CDR2 SQIVND (reference sequence). The CDR3 extends over 14 amino acids. The CDR3 coding sequence is TGTGCCAGTAACAATGGAGGATCCGTTGAAAAACTGTTTTTT. Its translation is CASNNGGSVEKLFF.

This chain connects TRBV27 to TRBJ2-5; D is unresolved. V was pared by 2 bases and J by 4 bases, with 14 bases between. CDR1 is MNHEY and CDR2 is SMNVEV in the germline V gene (reference sequence). This CDR3 region has 15 residues. CDR3 amino acids: CASSLGLRYGETQYF. DNA of the CDR3: TGTGCCAGCAGTTTAGGCCTACGGTACGGAGAGACCCAGTACTTC.

V is TRBV3-1 and J is TRBJ2-1; possible D gene TRBD2, 5 bases. Germline V lookup: CDR1 LGHDT, CDR2 YNNKEL (reference sequence). CDR3 size: 18 residues. Trimming cost V 4 bases and J 9 bases, with 28 bases left between them. The DNA of the CDR3 is TGTGCCAGCAGCCCCGAGTTGCACGGGGAAGGGCCAATTGGTGAGCAGTTCTTC. Translated, it gives CASSPELHGEGPIGEQFF.

The CDR3 reads CASSHETVGNEQFF. The CDR3 DNA reads as TGTGCCAGCAGCCACGAGACAGTGGGCAATGAGCAGTTCTTC. V usage is TRBV7-9 and J usage is TRBJ2-1; D possibly corresponds to TRBD1 (5 bases). Germline CDR1 reads SEHNR; CDR2 reads FQNEAQ (reference sequence). The CDR3 has 14 residues. V gave up 5 bases and J gave up 6 bases, with 14 bases separating them. The full variable domain, in which reference TRBV7-9 and TRBJ2-1 provide the parts outside the CDR3, is DTGVSQNPRHKITKRGQNVTFRCDPISEHNRLYWYRQTLGQGPEFLTYFQNEAQLEKSRLLSDRFSAERPKGSFSTLEIQRTEQGDSAMYLCASSHETVGNEQFFGPGTRLTVL.

This sequence joins TRBV6-1 and TRBJ2-5, with a weak D call TRBD1 (5 bases). V shed 6 bases and J shed 0 bases, with 11 bases lying between them. The germline V gene encodes CDR1 MNHNS and CDR2 SASEGT. The CDR3 loop spans 14 amino acids. This chain's CDR3 is CASSDSSYQETQYF. As DNA, the CDR3 is TGTGCCAGCAGCGACAGTTCGTACCAAGAGACCCAGTACTTC.

This chain joins TRBV12-3 or TRBV12-4 and TRBJ2-6; D is unresolved. The CDR3 contains 16 residues. V lost 5 bases to trimming and J lost 0 bases, with 11 bases between them. The CDR3 nucleotides are TGTGCCAGCAGTCCCCCCTGGGTCTCTGGGGCCAACGTCCTGACTTTC. It is translated as CASSPPWVSGANVLTF.

The sample holds a few counts of this clonotype. The rearrangement uses TRBV6-1 and TRBJ1-5; perhaps TRBD1 as D (5 bases). The germline CDR1 and CDR2 sequences are MNHNS and SASEGT. This CDR3 comprises 15 residues. The V gene lost 3 bases and the J gene lost 2 bases, with 11 bases spanning the gap. The CDR3 region has the DNA TGTGCCAGCAGTGAGGGCAGGGAACGCAATCAGCCCCAGCATTTT. Its translation: CASSEGRERNQPQHF.

The V and J genes are TRBV12-5 and TRBJ1-2, with D hard to call. V was clipped by 4 bases and J by 6 bases, with 9 bases between them. Germline CDR1 LGHNT, CDR2 FRNRAP. This CDR3 contains 12 residues. CDR3 nucleotide sequence: TGTGCTAGTGGTTCCCCCCCTCATGGCTACACCTTC. It yields the protein CASGSPPHGYTF.

This clonotype was seen once. This chain links TRBV6-2 or TRBV6-3 with TRBJ2-1, with 7 nucleotides matching TRBD2. The CDR3 covers 17 residues. CDR1 is MNHEY, CDR2 SVGEGT, per germline. The trim removed 1 base at V and 4 bases at J, leaving 10 bases unmatched. Here the CDR3 reads CASSYLERGSVYNEQFF. The DNA of the CDR3 is TGTGCCAGCAGTTACTTAGAGCGGGGTTCCGTTTACAATGAGCAGTTCTTC.

Details on this clonotype: The junction and the germline gene differ at one end; a read error may be behind it. The chain links TRBV12-3 or TRBV12-4 to TRBJ1-2; D is perhaps TRBD1 (6 bases). This CDR3 has 16 residues. DNA for the CDR3: TGTGCCACCAGTCCAAGCCGGGGGGCCTACCCCTATGGCTACACCTTC. Residues: CATSPSRGAYPYGYTF.

This sequence joins TRBV12-3 or TRBV12-4 and TRBJ1-1; tentative D call: TRBD1 (5 bases). This CDR3 is built from 15 residues. V gave up 5 bases and J gave up 9 bases, with 22 bases separating them. The CDR3 DNA reads as TGTGCCAGCAGTCTGGGACCCGGACTCGAAGAAAAAGCTTTCTTT. Amino acid sequence: CASSLGPGLEEKAFF.

The chain combines TRBV5-6 with TRBJ2-1, with 9 bases aligning to TRBD1. Unmatched junction bases numbered 15, after V lost 5 bases and J lost 6 bases. Germline assignment: CDR1 SGHDT and CDR2 YYEEEE. CDR3 size: 17 residues. CDR3 in DNA: TGTGCCAGCAGTCAAGCCTCCGGGACAGGGTTATCCAATGAGCAGTTCTTC. Its translation: CASSQASGTGLSNEQFF.

The J gene is TRBJ2-7, the V gene TRBV4-3, with 8 bases that match TRBD1. The ends lost 2 bases at V and 3 bases at J; junction bases unmatched: 6. Germline-derived CDR1 and CDR2 are LGHNA and YSLEER. CDR3 size: 15 residues. CDR3 DNA sequence: TGCGCCAGCAGCCAACAGCAGGGGGCCTTCTACGAGCAGTACTTC. The encoded protein is CASSQQQGAFYEQYF.

The V and J genes are TRBV4-2 and TRBJ2-7; D possibly uses TRBD1 or TRBD2 (7 bases each). V was shortened by 1 base and J by 4 bases, with 26 bases between the two germline ends. This CDR3 is built from 19 residues. CDR1 and CDR2 (germline): LGHNA, YNFKEQ. CDR3 in amino acids: CASSQGTRGGGGAGYEQYF. Here the CDR3 DNA reads TGTGCCAGCAGCCAAGGCACCAGGGGGGGCGGGGGAGCAGGATACGAGCAGTACTTC.